This T cell receptor (beta chain) was captured in a study of T cell changes during pregnancy in multiple sclerosis. Using immunoSEQ multiplex PCR, the repertoire was profiled, and TCRdb retains in-frame clones only, with some absent. This table holds about 100,000 clones, around 90% found once. The CDR3 is 13 amino acids. Trimming removed 6 bases from V and 7 bases from J; junction bases left unmatched: 4. Germline V gene sequence: CDR1 MNHNS, CDR2 SASEGT. Sequences were derived from peripheral blood, sampled in the third trimester of pregnancy. V gene TRBV6-1 combines with J gene TRBJ2-2; 8 nucleotides align to TRBD1. The clonotype originates from a female donor in good health, enrolled as a control in a pregnancy study. The CDR3 bases are TGTGCCAGCAGGACAGGGGTGAGCGGGGAGCTGTTTTTT. It encodes CASRTGVSGELFF.